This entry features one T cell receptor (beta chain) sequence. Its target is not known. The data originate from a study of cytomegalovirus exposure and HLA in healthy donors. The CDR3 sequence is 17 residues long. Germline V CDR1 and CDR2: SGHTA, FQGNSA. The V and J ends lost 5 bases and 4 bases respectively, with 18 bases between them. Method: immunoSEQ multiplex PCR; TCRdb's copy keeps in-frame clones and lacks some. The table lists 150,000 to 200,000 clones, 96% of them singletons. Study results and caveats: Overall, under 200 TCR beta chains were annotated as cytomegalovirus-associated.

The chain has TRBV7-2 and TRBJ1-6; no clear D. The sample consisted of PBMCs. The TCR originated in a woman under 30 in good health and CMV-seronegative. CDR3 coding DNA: TGTGCCAGCAGCCCCATAGCCCGGACTGTATATAATTCACCCCTCCACTTT. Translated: CASSPIARTVYNSPLHF.